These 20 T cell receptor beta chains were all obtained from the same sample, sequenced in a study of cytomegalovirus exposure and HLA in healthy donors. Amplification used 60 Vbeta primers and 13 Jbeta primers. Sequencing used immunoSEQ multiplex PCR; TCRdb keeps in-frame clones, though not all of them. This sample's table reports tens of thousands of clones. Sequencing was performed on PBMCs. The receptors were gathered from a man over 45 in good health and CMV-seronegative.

The CDR3 loop is CASSLSVNIQYF. The CDR3 DNA follows: TGTGCCAGCAGTTTATCCGTAAACATTCAGTACTTC. The J gene is TRBJ2-4, the V gene TRBV28; D uncertain. This CDR3 spans 12 amino acids. Trimming pared 1 base from V and 6 bases from J, leaving 4 bases between. CDR1 MDHEN and CDR2 SYDVKM come from the germline V gene. The full variable domain, rest sourced from reference TRBV28 and TRBJ2-4, is DVKVTQSSRYLVKRTGEKVFLECVQDMDHENMFWYRQDPGLGLRLIYFSYDVKMKEKGDIPEGYSVSREKKERFSLILESASTNQTSMYLCASSLSVNIQYFGAGTRLSVL.

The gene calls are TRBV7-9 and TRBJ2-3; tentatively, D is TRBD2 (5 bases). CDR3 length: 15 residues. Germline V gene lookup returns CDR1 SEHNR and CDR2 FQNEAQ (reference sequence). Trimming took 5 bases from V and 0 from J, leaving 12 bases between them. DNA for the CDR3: TGTGCCAGCAGCCTCGGACTGGACAGCACAGATACGCAGTATTTT. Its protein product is CASSLGLDSTDTQYF.

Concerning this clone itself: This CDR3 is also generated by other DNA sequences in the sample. CDR3 DNA: TGTGCCAGCAATAGGGGATGGGATTCACCCCTCCACTTT. As protein: CASNRGWDSPLHF. This rearrangement joins TRBV6-5 to TRBJ1-6; D is possibly TRBD1 (5 bases). Between the trimmed V and J ends, which lost 7 bases and 8 bases, there was a span of 12 bases. The CDR3 length is 13 residues. CDR1 and CDR2 from the germline V gene are MNHEY and SVGAGI.

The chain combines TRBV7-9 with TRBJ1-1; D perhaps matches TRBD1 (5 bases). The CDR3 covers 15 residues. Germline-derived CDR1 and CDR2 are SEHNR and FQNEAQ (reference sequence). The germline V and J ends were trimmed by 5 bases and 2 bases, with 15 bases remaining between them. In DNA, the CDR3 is TGTGCCAGCAGCCCGAGTCGACAGCTTAACACTGAAGCTTTCTTT. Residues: CASSPSRQLNTEAFF. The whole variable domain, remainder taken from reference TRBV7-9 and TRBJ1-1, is DTGVSQNPRHKITKRGQNVTFRCDPISEHNRLYWYRQTLGQGPEFLTYFQNEAQLEKSRLLSDRFSAERPKGSFSTLEIQRTEQGDSAMYLCASSPSRQLNTEAFFGQGTRLTVV.

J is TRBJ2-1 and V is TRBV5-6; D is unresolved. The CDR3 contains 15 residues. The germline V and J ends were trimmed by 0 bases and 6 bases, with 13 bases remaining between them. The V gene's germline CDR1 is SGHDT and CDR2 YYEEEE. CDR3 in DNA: TGTGCCAGCAGCTTGGGGGCTGGGCCAGGCAATGAGCAGTTCTTC. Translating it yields CASSLGAGPGNEQFF.

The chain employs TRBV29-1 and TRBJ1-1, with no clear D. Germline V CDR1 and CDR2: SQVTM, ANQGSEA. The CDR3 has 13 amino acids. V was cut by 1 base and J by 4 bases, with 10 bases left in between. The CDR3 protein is CSVEVTEGTEAFF. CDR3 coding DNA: TGCAGCGTTGAAGTCACGGAGGGCACTGAAGCTTTCTTT.

The CDR3 protein is CASRPGVHQPQHF. CDR3 bases: TGTGCCAGCAGGCCAGGGGTACATCAGCCCCAGCATTTT. The rearrangement links TRBV5-8 to TRBJ1-5; the D gene is possibly TRBD1 (6 bases). With 5 bases removed from V and 5 bases from J, the gap between germline ends came to 11 bases. There are 13 residues in the CDR3. Germline values: CDR1 SGHTS, CDR2 YDEGEE.

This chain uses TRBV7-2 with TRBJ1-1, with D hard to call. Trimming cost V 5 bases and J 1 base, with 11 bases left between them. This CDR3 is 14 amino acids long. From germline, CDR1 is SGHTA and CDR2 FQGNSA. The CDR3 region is CASSLPAKNTEAFF. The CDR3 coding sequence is TGTGCCAGCAGCCTCCCTGCGAAGAACACTGAAGCTTTCTTT.

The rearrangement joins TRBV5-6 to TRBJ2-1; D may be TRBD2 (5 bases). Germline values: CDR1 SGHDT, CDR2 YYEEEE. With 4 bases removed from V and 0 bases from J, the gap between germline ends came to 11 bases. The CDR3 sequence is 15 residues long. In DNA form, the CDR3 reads TGTGCCAGCAGCCCCGTAACTAGCTCCTACAATGAGCAGTTCTTC. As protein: CASSPVTSSYNEQFF.

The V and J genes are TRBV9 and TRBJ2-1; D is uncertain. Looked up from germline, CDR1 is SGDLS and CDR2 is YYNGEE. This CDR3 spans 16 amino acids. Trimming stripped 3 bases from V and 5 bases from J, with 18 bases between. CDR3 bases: TGTGCCAGCAGCGGACGTGATAGACTGGCCGACAATGAGCAGTTCTTC. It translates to CASSGRDRLADNEQFF.

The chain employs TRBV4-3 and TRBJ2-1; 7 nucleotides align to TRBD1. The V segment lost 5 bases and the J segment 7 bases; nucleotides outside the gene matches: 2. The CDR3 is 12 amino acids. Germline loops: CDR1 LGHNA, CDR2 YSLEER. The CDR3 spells CASSVQGNEQFF. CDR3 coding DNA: TGCGCCAGCAGCGTACAGGGGAATGAGCAGTTCTTC.

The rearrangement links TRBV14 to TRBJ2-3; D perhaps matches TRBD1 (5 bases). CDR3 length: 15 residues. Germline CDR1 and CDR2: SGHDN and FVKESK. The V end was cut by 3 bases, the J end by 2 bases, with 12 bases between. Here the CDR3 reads CASSQAGLFTDTQYF. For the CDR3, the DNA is TGTGCCAGCAGCCAGGCAGGGCTTTTCACAGATACGCAGTATTTT.

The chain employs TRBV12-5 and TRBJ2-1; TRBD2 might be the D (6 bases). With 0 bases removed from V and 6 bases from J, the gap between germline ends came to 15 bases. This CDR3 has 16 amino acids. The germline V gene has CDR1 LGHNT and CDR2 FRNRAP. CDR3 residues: CASGLVIGGHINEQFF. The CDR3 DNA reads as TGTGCTAGTGGTTTGGTAATTGGAGGGCACATCAATGAGCAGTTCTTC.

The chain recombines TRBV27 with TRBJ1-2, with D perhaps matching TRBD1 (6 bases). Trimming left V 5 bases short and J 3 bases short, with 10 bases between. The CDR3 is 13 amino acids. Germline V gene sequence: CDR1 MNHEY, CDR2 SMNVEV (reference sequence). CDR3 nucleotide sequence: TGTGCCAGCAGTCGGACAGCGTACTATGGCTACACCTTC. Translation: CASSRTAYYGYTF.

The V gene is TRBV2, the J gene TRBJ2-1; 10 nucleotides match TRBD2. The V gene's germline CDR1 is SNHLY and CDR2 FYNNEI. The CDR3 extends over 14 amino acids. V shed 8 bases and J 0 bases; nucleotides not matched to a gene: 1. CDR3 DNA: TGTGCCAGCGAGCGGGGGGGCTCCTACAATGAGCAGTTCTTC. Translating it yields CASERGGSYNEQFF.

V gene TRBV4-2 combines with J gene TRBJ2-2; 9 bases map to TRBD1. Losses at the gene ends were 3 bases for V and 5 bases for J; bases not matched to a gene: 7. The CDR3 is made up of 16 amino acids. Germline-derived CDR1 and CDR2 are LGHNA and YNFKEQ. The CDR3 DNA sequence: TGTGCCAGCAGCCAGGTGACAGGGGGGCGAACCGGGGAGCTGTTTTTT. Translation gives CASSQVTGGRTGELFF.

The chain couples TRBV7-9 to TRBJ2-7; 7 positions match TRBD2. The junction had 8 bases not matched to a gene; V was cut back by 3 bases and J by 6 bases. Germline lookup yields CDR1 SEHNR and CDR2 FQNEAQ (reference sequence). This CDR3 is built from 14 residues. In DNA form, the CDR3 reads TGTGCCAGCAGCTTCAGCGGGGCGGTTGGCGAGCAGTACTTC. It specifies CASSFSGAVGEQYF.

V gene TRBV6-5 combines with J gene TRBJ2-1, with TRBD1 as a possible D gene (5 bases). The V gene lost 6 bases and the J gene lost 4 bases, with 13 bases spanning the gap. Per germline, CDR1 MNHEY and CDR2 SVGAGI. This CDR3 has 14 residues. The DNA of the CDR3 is TGTGCCAGCAGAGACACAGGTATTTACAATGAGCAGTTCTTC. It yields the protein CASRDTGIYNEQFF.

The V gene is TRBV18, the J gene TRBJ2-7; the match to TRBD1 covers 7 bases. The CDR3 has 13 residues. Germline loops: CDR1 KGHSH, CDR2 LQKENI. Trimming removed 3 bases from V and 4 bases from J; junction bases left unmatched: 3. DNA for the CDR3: TGTGCCAGCTCACCGGCAGGGGGATACGAGCAGTACTTC. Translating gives CASSPAGGYEQYF. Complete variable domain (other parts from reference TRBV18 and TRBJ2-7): NAGVMQNPRHLVRRRGQEARLRCSPMKGHSHVYWYRQLPEEGLKFMVYLQKENIIDESGMPKERFSAEFPKEGPSILRIQQVVRGDSAAYFCASSPAGGYEQYFGPGTRLTVT.

The CDR3 nucleotides read TGTGCCAGTAGTCCCCGGGACAGATTGAACACTGAAGCTTTCTTT. Translating it yields CASSPRDRLNTEAFF. The V call is TRBV19, the J call TRBJ1-1; 7 nucleotides match TRBD1. Germline-derived CDR1 and CDR2 are LNHDA and SQIVND (reference sequence). J lost 0 bases, V lost 5 bases, and 6 bases had no gene match. The CDR3 is made up of 15 amino acids.